Included here is one TCR beta chain sequence, with context. These data originate in a study of blood T cell repertoires in COVID-19. Produced via immunoSEQ multiplex PCR; TCRdb's table is partial and in-frame only. Of about 250,000 clones listed, roughly 88% are singletons. This TCR was recovered from an elderly man with acute or convalescent COVID-19. Material: peripheral blood.

The DNA for the CDR3 is TGCGCCAGCAGCTTGGCTGGAGGCTCCTCTGGAAACACCATATATTTT. It encodes CASSLAGGSSGNTIYF. The chain carries TRBV5-1 and TRBJ1-3; D unresolved. This CDR3 is 16 amino acids long. V dropped 0 bases and J dropped 0 bases, with 10 bases sitting between them. Germline-derived CDR1 and CDR2 are SGHRS and YFSETQ.